This T cell receptor (beta chain) was sequenced during a study of chemoradiotherapy in HPV16-positive cancers. This CDR3 is 11 amino acids long. Germline V gene data show CDR1 as DFQATT and CDR2 as SNEGSKA (reference sequence). V was trimmed by 6 bases and J by 4 bases, leaving 9 bases between them. TCRdb keeps only in-frame clones here, not all; method: immunoSEQ multiplex PCR. The sample has about 10,000 clones, 65% to 70% seen once. This specimen was taken from a patient who underwent chemoradiotherapy. The clonotype was recovered from a human donor with HPV-associated anogenital cancer. The V gene is TRBV20-1, the J gene TRBJ2-5; no clear D. The CDR3 DNA follows: TGCAGTGCGGAACAAAGAGAGACCCAGTACTTC. This codes for CSAEQRETQYF.